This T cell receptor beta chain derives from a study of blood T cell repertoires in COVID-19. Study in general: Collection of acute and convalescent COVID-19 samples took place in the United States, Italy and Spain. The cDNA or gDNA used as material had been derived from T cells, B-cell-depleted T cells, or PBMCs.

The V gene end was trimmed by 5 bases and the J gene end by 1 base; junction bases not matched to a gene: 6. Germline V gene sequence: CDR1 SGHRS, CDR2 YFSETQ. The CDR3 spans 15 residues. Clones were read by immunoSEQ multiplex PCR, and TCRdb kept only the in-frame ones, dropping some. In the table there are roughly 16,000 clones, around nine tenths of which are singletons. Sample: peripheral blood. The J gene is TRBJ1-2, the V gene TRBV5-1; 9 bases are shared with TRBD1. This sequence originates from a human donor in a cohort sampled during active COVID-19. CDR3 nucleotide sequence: TGCGCCAGCAGGTCCGGGACAGGGTATAACTATGGCTACACCTTC. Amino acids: CASRSGTGYNYGYTF. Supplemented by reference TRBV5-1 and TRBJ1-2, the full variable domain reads KAGVTQTPRYLIKTRGQQVTLSCSPISGHRSVSWYQQTPGQGLQFLFEYFSETQRNKGNFPGRFSGRQFSNSRSEMNVSTLELGDSALYLCASRSGTGYNYGYTFGSGTRLTVV.